This paragraph reports one TCR beta chain. The antigen is not known. Described treatment: roughly 18 received Ad26.COV2.S at low or high dose, single or two shots; five or six received placebo; per-sample allocation not given. The investigators took samples on day 63 after the first vaccine or placebo injection. These data come from a study of Ad26.COV2.S vaccination and SARS-CoV-2 variants. About the study: Participants got Ad26.COV2.S intramuscularly, once or twice 56 days apart.

Findings and limits, study-wide: Vaccinees showed greater spike-specific TCR breadth than placebo recipients.

The CDR3 has 14 residues. Trimming removed 4 bases at V and 3 bases at J, with 11 bases between. Germline CDR1 and CDR2: MNHEY and SVGEGT. Profiled with immunoSEQ multiplex PCR; TCRdb holds only in-frame clones, not every one. The top ten clones hold roughly 3.6% of a sample with 360,000 or so clones, around 87% of them seen once. This rearrangement joins TRBV6-2 or TRBV6-3 to TRBJ2-3; D gene ambiguous. The sample consisted of peripheral blood, taken in a trial of Ad26.COV2.S vaccine versus placebo. This receptor was identified in a person between 18 and 65 years old who received the Ad26.COV2.S COVID-19 vaccine or a placebo. Written as DNA, the CDR3 is TGTGCCAGCAGTTGGGTTCCCCAGACAGATACGCAGTATTTT. Translating gives CASSWVPQTDTQYF.